The clone carrying this TCR beta chain was recorded a few times. Per the original data handling: Cell counts per sample came from amplifying reference gene primers. Clones were read by immunoSEQ multiplex PCR, and TCRdb kept only the in-frame ones, dropping some. The V and J calls and clone size were taken over from that table, and D and trimming were inferred from the DNA. The sample has some 200,000 clones; 88% are singletons. The CDR3 sequence is 14 residues long. CDR1 is WSHSY, CDR2 SAAADI, per germline. Trimming pared 4 bases from V and 0 bases from J, leaving 9 bases between. One Seattle source followed patients from active infection through their disease course. The data stem from a study of blood T cell repertoires in COVID-19. Looking at the study overall: T cells, B-cell-depleted T cells, or PBMCs supplied cDNA or gDNA.

Sequencing input: peripheral blood. The TCR comes from a man in his forties or fifties with COVID-19, enrolled during active disease. The V call is TRBV10-2, the J call TRBJ1-1; D possibly corresponds to TRBD1 (6 bases). CDR3 loop: CASSVGQLNTEAFF. The CDR3 nucleotides read TGCGCCAGCAGTGTCGGACAGCTGAACACTGAAGCTTTCTTT.